What follows are 9 T cell receptor beta chains derived from one specimen sequenced in a study of blood T cell repertoires in COVID-19. Sequenced by immunoSEQ multiplex PCR; TCRdb stores in-frame clones only, minus some. The profile shows approximately 90,000 clones, approximately 89% of them singletons. The sequenced material came from peripheral blood. Receptor source: a man aged 55 to 70 with acute or convalescent COVID-19.

V is TRBV19 and J is TRBJ1-5; perhaps TRBD1 as D (5 bases). The V gene's germline CDR1 is LNHDA and CDR2 SQIVND (reference sequence). Between the trimmed V and J ends, which lost 7 bases and 0 bases, there was a span of 13 bases. The CDR3 has 15 amino acids. In DNA form, the CDR3 reads TGTGCCAGTAATGTGGGGCGAGCTAGCAATCAGCCCCAGCATTTT. Its protein product is CASNVGRASNQPQHF.

The chain uses TRBV19 and TRBJ2-2, with TRBD2 matching 8 bases. V was pared by 6 bases and J by 6 bases, with 3 bases of the junction left unmatched. CDR1 is LNHDA, CDR2 SQIVND, per germline (reference sequence). The CDR3 has 13 amino acids. The CDR3 DNA follows: TGTGCCAGTAGGACTAGCGTTTCCGGGGAGCTGTTTTTT. This codes for CASRTSVSGELFF.

This chain links TRBV7-8 with TRBJ2-6, with 9 bases identical to TRBD1. V dropped 3 bases and J dropped 4; count of bases not matched to a gene: 7. This CDR3 spans 17 amino acids. Germline CDR1 is SGHVS and CDR2 is FQNEAQ. CDR3 sequence reads: CASSLGQGNRGANVLTF. CDR3 DNA sequence: TGTGCCAGCAGCTTGGGACAGGGAAATCGCGGGGCCAACGTCCTGACTTTC.

This clone appeared a single time. The CDR3 spells CASIVEVLNTEAFF. Here the CDR3 DNA reads TGTGCCAGCATAGTCGAGGTCCTGAACACTGAAGCTTTCTTT. The chain recombines TRBV2 with TRBJ1-1; D is ambiguous. V was clipped by 7 bases and J by 0 bases, with 12 bases between them. The CDR3 is made up of 14 amino acids. From germline, CDR1 is SNHLY and CDR2 FYNNEI. The whole variable domain, remainder taken from reference TRBV2 and TRBJ1-1, is EPEVTQTPSHQVTQMGQEVILRCVPISNHLYFYWYRQILGQKVEFLVSFYNNEISEKSEIFDDQFSVERPDGSNFTLKIRSTKLEDSAMYFCASIVEVLNTEAFFGQGTRLTVV.

The V and J genes are TRBV28 and TRBJ2-7, with 10 bases identical to TRBD2. V was clipped by 7 bases and J by 5 bases; unmatched bases: 8. Germline V lookup: CDR1 MDHEN, CDR2 SYDVKM. The CDR3 covers 14 residues. CDR3: CASTLAGTFNEQYF. DNA of the CDR3: TGTGCCAGCACACTAGCGGGGACCTTTAACGAGCAGTACTTC.

V usage is TRBV7-9 and J usage is TRBJ2-7; TRBD1 matches at 7 bases. V shed 2 bases, J shed 4 bases, and the junction held 5 bases outside the gene matches. The CDR3 is 14 amino acids. CDR1 is SEHNR, CDR2 FQNEAQ, per germline (reference sequence). CDR3 in DNA: TGTGCCAGCAGCTTACCCGGCAGGGGGTACGAGCAGTACTTC. Its protein is CASSLPGRGYEQYF.

This chain links TRBV2 with TRBJ2-1; tentative D call: TRBD2 (6 bases). The CDR3 is made up of 14 amino acids. Germline lookup yields CDR1 SNHLY and CDR2 FYNNEI. V lost 11 bases, J lost 9 bases, and 23 bases lay in between. The CDR3 region has the DNA TGTGCCGGTAGCCCGGGACTCCCGGTCACTGAGCAGTTCTTC. Encoded protein: CAGSPGLPVTEQFF.

The chain recombines TRBV7-8 with TRBJ2-1, with 7 bases aligning to TRBD2. This CDR3 is 15 amino acids long. After removal of 4 bases from V and 4 bases from J, the junction contained 7 bases not matched to a gene. The germline CDR1 and CDR2 sequences are SGHVS and FQNEAQ. CDR3 DNA: TGTGCCAGCAGCTCAATAGCGGGCTTATACAATGAGCAGTTCTTC. Protein sequence: CASSSIAGLYNEQFF.

The chain joins TRBV6-5 to TRBJ1-1; D not certain. The CDR3 is 13 amino acids. Germline V gene sequence: CDR1 MNHEY, CDR2 SVGAGI. Deletions cut 5 bases from V and 3 bases from J, with 10 bases between. CDR3 nucleotides: TGTGCCAGCAGTCTCGGTCCGTACACTGAAGCTTTCTTT. This gives the protein CASSLGPYTEAFF.